This T cell receptor (beta chain) emerged from a study of molecular identifiers for immune sequencing clone quantification. Study summary: Replicates partitioned RNA from roughly 21,000 or 96,000 naive CD8 cells into five parts, sequencing four.

Overall study results and limits: Clones with over 20 RNA copies captured over 98% of effector molecules but under 1% of naive ones.

Previously described methods and listed TCR primers produced bulk TCR libraries. TCRdb reprocessed the PCR reads with MiXCR, giving one entry per CDR3 protein. The data hold some 70,000 distinct CDR3 sequences, with 15% to 20% observed a single time. Trimming took 1 base from V and 8 from J, leaving 6 bases between them. The CDR3 loop spans 12 amino acids. Germline V gives CDR1 SGHVS, CDR2 FQNEAQ. There are many counts of this clonotype. The antigen is unknown. Using a CD8+CD4-CCR7+CD45RA+ phenotype, naive CD8 T cells were sorted. The chain carries TRBV7-8 and TRBJ2-1; D unresolved. The sequence was obtained from a human donor in good health. Some libraries in this study had Jurkat cell RNA spiked in. Source material: naive CD8+ T cells from blood, with Jurkat cell RNA spiked in. Subset of the sample: FACS-sorted CD8+CD4-CCR7+CD45RA+ naive T cells. The CDR3 region is CASSLGSHEQFF. In nucleotides, the CDR3 is TGTGCCAGCAGCTTAGGGTCACATGAGCAGTTCTTC.